A selection of T cell receptor beta chains follows, all from one sample in a study of blood T cells in healthy people across ages. TCRdb independently ran MiXCR on the 5' RACE reads; one entry per CDR3 protein. The table has over 300,000 distinct CDR3 sequences, 50% to 60% seen once. Material for sequencing was blood. The origin of the receptors is a man aged 55 to 70 in good health. The CDR3 runs from the conserved cysteine through the conserved F or W.

J gene | V gene | CDR3 protein
TRBJ2-1 | TRBV5-6 | CASSLKFYNEQFF
NA | TRBV2 | CASSEQVLKETQYF
TRBJ2-7 | TRBV5-1 | CASSLLRGGYEQYF
TRBJ1-5 | TRBV7-2 | CASSPNRVTSPQHF
TRBJ1-2 | TRBV20-1 | CSASSQGASNYGYTF
TRBJ2-7 | TRBV7-2 | CASSGSGRGNEQYF
TRBJ2-4 | TRBV7-2 | CASSLAGWMGIQYF
TRBJ2-5 | TRBV20-1 | CSARDSGGLAYLEQYF
TRBJ2-3 | TRBV10-3 | CAINGQGPTDTQYF
TRBJ2-1 | TRBV5-1 | CASSLGQGKGNEQFF
TRBJ2-7 | TRBV29-1 | CSVEAEGNEQYF
TRBJ2-1 | TRBV6-6 | CASSPGLAGGRGNEQFF
TRBJ2-7 | TRBV4-2 | CASSQERGFFYEQYF
TRBJ1-2 | TRBV5-1 | CASTPALANYGYTF
TRBJ1-2 | TRBV30 | CAWSDGVHPHTF
TRBJ2-3 | TRBV28 | CASTLAAITDTQYF
TRBJ2-5 | TRBV7-9 | CASSSLGKQETQYF
NA | TRBV28 | CASEASGSKYEQYF
TRBJ2-5 | TRBV11-2 | CASSSRTSGGYQETQYF
TRBJ1-2 | TRBV4-2 | CASSQDGGTDYGYTF
NA | TRBV12-3/TRBV12-4 | CASSAGQGGYEQYF
TRBJ1-2 | TRBV10-3 | CAISEQTNYGYTF
TRBJ2-1 | TRBV12-3/TRBV12-4 | CASSRTSGANNEQFF
TRBJ2-3 | TRBV6-2/TRBV6-3 | CASSQPPGLAGGGTDTQYF
TRBJ2-1 | TRBV9 | CASSVAAWGGLARTDEQFF
TRBJ2-7 | TRBV5-4 | CASSLGAGGPYEQYF
TRBJ2-1 | TRBV7-9 | CVSSLSGGEQFF
TRBJ2-7 | TRBV20-1 | CSAAGPTYEQYF
NA | TRBV20-1 | CSANRGADEQYF
TRBJ2-7 | TRBV28 | CASSPLLAGETHEQYF
NA | TRBV29-1 | CSVQHPTSGRETQYF
TRBJ2-7 | TRBV5-1 | CASSRGQLGSYEQYF
TRBJ2-5 | TRBV11-2 | CASSPRGATYNEQYF
TRBJ2-4 | TRBV30 | CAWRPGGVAKNIQYF
TRBJ2-1 | TRBV10-3 | CAISPGQGGYNEQFF
TRBJ2-5 | TRBV20-1 | CSAPQNGFQETQYF
TRBJ2-7 | TRBV4-2 | CASSPRGRYEQYF
TRBJ2-3 | TRBV2 | CASRAGTDTQYF
TRBJ1-2 | TRBV18 | CASSPRKQGSGYTF
TRBJ2-1 | TRBV6-2/TRBV6-3 | CASRDPSGEHPNEQFF
NA | TRBV2 | CASLLNEQYF
TRBJ2-1 | TRBV5-6 | CASSIGQAGYNEQFF
TRBJ2-3 | TRBV2 | CASSVKDTQYF
NA | TRBV5-1 | CASSLVALNYNEQYF
TRBJ2-3 | TRBV5-1 | CASSLEGSSTDTQYF
TRBJ1-2 | TRBV27 | CASSPGQGSPRAYGYTF
TRBJ2-3 | TRBV7-2 | CASSPITSTDTQYF
TRBJ1-1 | TRBV20-1 | CSAIDRVNTEAFF
TRBJ2-5 | TRBV28 | CASSYRGSGGLTQYF
TRBJ2-5 | TRBV29-1 | CSASIVGAQETQYF
TRBJ2-7 | TRBV6-5 | CASRPDRGPSLYEQYF
TRBJ2-3 | TRBV20-1 | CSARVLRDVTQYF
TRBJ1-2 | TRBV4-2 | CASGDRGLCGYTF